The 17 T cell receptor beta chains listed next were all sequenced from one sample in a study of CD8+ T cells in alopecia areata. Isolated RNA was reverse transcribed into cDNA used as the sequencing template. The protocol was immunoSEQ multiplex PCR, while the TCRdb copy is restricted to in-frame clones and leaves out a portion. The sample consists of about 250,000 clones, about two thirds of them appearing once. Sequencing used CD4+ T cells sorted from blood, obtained at week 0. Source of these receptors: a human donor with alopecia areata.

The J gene is TRBJ2-1, the V gene TRBV9, with D unclear. Per the germline V gene, CDR1 is SGDLS and CDR2 is YYNGEE. V lost 0 bases, J lost 4 bases, and 8 bases lay in between. The CDR3 spans 14 residues. CDR3 sequence: CASSVAPLYNEQFF. The CDR3 DNA follows: TGTGCCAGCAGCGTAGCCCCATTGTACAATGAGCAGTTCTTC.

This chain connects TRBV29-1 to TRBJ2-5; unclear D gene. Germline V gene sequence: CDR1 SQVTM, CDR2 ANQGSEA. The CDR3 is made up of 17 amino acids. Trimming removed 7 bases from V and 7 bases from J, with 31 bases in between. The CDR3 loop reads CSADPKKGSMPFGTQYF. In DNA form, the CDR3 reads TGCAGCGCCGACCCCAAGAAGGGTAGTATGCCGTTTGGGACCCAGTACTTC.

The DNA of the CDR3 is TGCAGCGTTGTTCACGGCTGGTATGGCTACACCTTC. Translating it yields CSVVHGWYGYTF. V usage is TRBV29-1 and J usage is TRBJ1-2, with D unclear. Germline V gives CDR1 SQVTM, CDR2 ANQGSEA. V was trimmed by 4 bases and J by 5 bases, leaving 11 bases between them. CDR3 length equals 12 residues.

This chain links TRBV5-5 with TRBJ1-6; a possible D gene is TRBD1 (6 bases). The CDR3 consists of 16 residues. The germline V and J ends were trimmed by 4 bases and 2 bases, with 13 bases remaining between them. Germline V gives CDR1 SGHKS, CDR2 YYEKEE (reference sequence). The chain's CDR3 is CASSLHRVAYNSPLHF. CDR3 DNA sequence: TGTGCCAGCAGCCTCCACAGGGTCGCCTATAATTCACCCCTCCACTTT.

This clone was seen only a few times. This chain links TRBV30 with TRBJ2-7; possibly TRBD1 for D (5 bases). The CDR3 extends over 13 amino acids. Germline CDR1 reads GTSNPN; CDR2 reads SVGIG (reference sequence). V was trimmed by 5 bases and J by 5 bases, leaving 16 bases between them. DNA for the CDR3: TGTGCCTGGGCATTGGGGCAGATAAACGAGCAGTACTTC. This encodes CAWALGQINEQYF. Using reference TRBV30 and TRBJ2-7 for the parts outside the CDR3, the full variable domain is SQTIHQWPATLVQPVGSPLSLECTVEGTSNPNLYWYRQAAGRGLQLLFYSVGIGQISSEVPQNLSASRPQDRQFILSSKKLLLSDSGFYLCAWALGQINEQYFGPGTRLTVT.

The sample holds one count of this clone. V is TRBV9 and J is TRBJ2-2, with D unresolved. This CDR3 is 14 amino acids long. In germline, CDR1 is SGDLS, CDR2 YYNGEE. V was pared by 4 bases and J by 5 bases, with 12 bases between. The CDR3 reads CASSPLVTTGELFF. CDR3 in DNA: TGTGCCAGCAGCCCCCTGGTGACAACCGGGGAGCTGTTTTTT.

This clone was detected only a few times. The rearrangement uses TRBV29-1 and TRBJ2-1; 8 nucleotides line up with TRBD1. V lost 2 bases, J lost 14 bases, and 8 bases stayed unmatched. The CDR3 length is 12 residues. Per the germline V gene, CDR1 is SQVTM and CDR2 is ANQGSEA. The CDR3 sequence is CSVETGGGVKFF. The CDR3 DNA reads as TGCAGCGTTGAAACAGGGGGAGGTGTTAAGTTCTTC.

This clone was seen only a few times. In nucleotides, the CDR3 is TGTGCCAGCAGCCCGTCCTACTTC. Translating it yields CASSPSYF. The chain links TRBV5-6 to TRBJ2-7; D gene unclear. Trimming left V 4 bases short and J 13 bases short, with 6 bases between. This CDR3 is built from 8 residues. Per the germline V gene, CDR1 is SGHDT and CDR2 is YYEEEE.

The chain links TRBV30 to TRBJ2-5; 12 nucleotides agree with TRBD2. J gave up 7 bases and V 4 bases, and 1 base lay outside the gene matches. Germline V gene data show CDR1 as GTSNPN and CDR2 as SVGIG (reference sequence). CDR3 length: 12 amino acids. CDR3 in amino acids: CAWTSGGATQYF. The CDR3 bases are TGTGCCTGGACTAGCGGGGGGGCGACCCAGTACTTC.

J is TRBJ2-3 and V is TRBV29-1; the D call may be TRBD1 or TRBD2 (5 bases each). This CDR3 region has 15 residues. The germline CDR1 and CDR2 sequences are SQVTM and ANQGSEA. Trimming took off 6 bases at V and 4 bases at J, with 20 bases between the two ends. The CDR3 sequence is CSVKRDAGPADTQYF. The CDR3 region has the DNA TGCAGCGTCAAGAGGGACGCCGGGCCTGCAGATACGCAGTATTTT.

This clone showed up just a few times. This chain connects TRBV29-1 to TRBJ2-3, with D possibly called TRBD1 or TRBD2 (5 bases each). V lost 5 bases, J lost 2 bases, and 17 bases lay in between. CDR3 length equals 15 residues. CDR1 is SQVTM and CDR2 is ANQGSEA in the germline V gene. CDR3 protein: CSVLRDPRATDTQYF. In DNA form, the CDR3 reads TGCAGCGTTCTTCGGGACCCCCGGGCCACAGATACGCAGTATTTT.

The chain carries TRBV29-1 and TRBJ1-5; TRBD1 is a possible D gene (5 bases). Germline V gene data show CDR1 as SQVTM and CDR2 as ANQGSEA. CDR3 length: 15 amino acids. V lost 6 bases, J lost 2 bases, and 17 bases lay in between. CDR3 sequence reads: CSVSAGGEGNQPQHF. In DNA, the CDR3 is TGCAGCGTGTCGGCCGGGGGTGAGGGCAATCAGCCCCAGCATTTT.

The chain links TRBV30 to TRBJ2-7, with D possibly matching TRBD1 (6 bases). V gave up 5 bases and J gave up 4 bases, with 18 bases separating them. The CDR3 is 14 amino acids. Germline values: CDR1 GTSNPN, CDR2 SVGIG (reference sequence). CDR3 sequence (DNA): TGTGCCTGGGGACGTTCACAGGGATGGTACGAGCAGTACTTC. Residues: CAWGRSQGWYEQYF.

The CDR3 sequence is CAWSNRHEQYF. The CDR3 region has the DNA TGTGCCTGGTCCAATCGCCACGAGCAGTACTTC. V gene TRBV30 combines with J gene TRBJ2-7; D gene ambiguous. The germline V and J ends were trimmed by 5 bases and 5 bases, with 10 bases remaining between them. Germline V gene sequence: CDR1 GTSNPN, CDR2 SVGIG (reference sequence). CDR3 length: 11 residues. The full variable domain, with the rest looked up from reference TRBV30 and TRBJ2-7, is SQTIHQWPATLVQPVGSPLSLECTVEGTSNPNLYWYRQAAGRGLQLLFYSVGIGQISSEVPQNLSASRPQDRQFILSSKKLLLSDSGFYLCAWSNRHEQYFGPGTRLTVT.

This clone was seen a single time. V and J are TRBV4-1 and TRBJ2-7; 8 nucleotides line up with TRBD2. CDR1 is MGHRA and CDR2 is YSYEKL in the germline V gene. The CDR3 spans 16 residues. V lost 1 base, J lost 3 bases, and 8 bases stayed unmatched. The CDR3 here is CASSQAPGTSIYEQYF. The DNA of the CDR3 is TGCGCCAGCAGCCAAGCCCCCGGGACTAGTATCTACGAGCAGTACTTC.

The J gene is TRBJ1-6, the V gene TRBV7-2, with a weak D call TRBD1 (6 bases). This CDR3 has 15 residues. CDR1 SGHTA and CDR2 FQGNSA come from the germline V gene. V lost 3 bases and J lost 2, with 8 bases in between. CDR3 protein: CASSFGGAYNSPLHF. CDR3 DNA sequence: TGTGCCAGCAGCTTCGGGGGCGCCTATAATTCACCCCTCCACTTT.

In its sample, this clone was seen many times. The chain uses TRBV29-1 and TRBJ2-1; D is perhaps TRBD2 (5 bases). Looked up from germline, CDR1 is SQVTM and CDR2 is ANQGSEA. The length of the CDR3 is 15 residues. Trimming took off 1 base at V and 6 bases at J, with 16 bases between the two ends. As DNA, the CDR3 is TGCAGCGTTGAAGGGCTAGCCGGCCGACGCAATGAGCAGTTCTTC. This gives the protein CSVEGLAGRRNEQFF.